The 20 T cell receptor beta chains in this list originate from one sample, sequenced in a study of blood T cell repertoires in COVID-19. Method: immunoSEQ multiplex PCR; TCRdb's copy keeps in-frame clones and lacks some. The sample includes more than 85,000 clones, nearly 80% seen only once; the top ten take approximately 16%. Sequencing was done on a sample of peripheral blood. The receptor source for this set is a woman of 80 years or more with active or convalescent COVID-19.

This clone has more than one count but fewer than ten. The chain is built from TRBV4-2 and TRBJ2-1; D possibly corresponds to TRBD2 (6 bases). This CDR3 region has 15 residues. Trimming took off 0 bases at V and 0 bases at J, with 6 bases between the two ends. Germline CDR1 and CDR2: LGHNA and YNFKEQ. The CDR3 sequence: CASSQDGSSYNEQFF. DNA of the CDR3: TGTGCCAGCAGCCAAGACGGGAGCTCCTACAATGAGCAGTTCTTC.

This clone showed up just once. CDR3 residues: CASSYDRGGEQYF. CDR3 sequence (DNA): TGTGCCAGCAGTTACGACAGGGGAGGCGAGCAGTACTTC. The J gene is TRBJ2-7, the V gene TRBV6-5; 8 nucleotides align to TRBD1. This CDR3 region has 13 residues. In germline, CDR1 is MNHEY, CDR2 SVGAGI. Trimming took 2 bases from V and 6 from J; bases not matched to a gene: 3.

This clone was found once. The chain combines TRBV6-2 or TRBV6-3 with TRBJ2-2, with 8 bases aligning to TRBD2. The CDR3 loop spans 15 amino acids. The trim removed 4 bases at V and 9 bases at J, leaving 10 bases unmatched. Germline lookup yields CDR1 MNHEY and CDR2 SVGEGT. The CDR3 DNA follows: TGTGCCAGCAGTTTCGGGACTAGAGAGAGCAGGGAGCTGTTTTTT. This translates into CASSFGTRESRELFF.

The rearrangement uses TRBV2 and TRBJ2-7, with D possibly being TRBD2 (5 bases). Trimming left V 3 bases short and J 4 bases short, with 13 bases between. Germline V lookup: CDR1 SNHLY, CDR2 FYNNEI. This CDR3 is 14 amino acids long. The CDR3 DNA reads TGTGCCAGCAGTGACCCCCAGGACTGGTACGAGCAGTACTTC. Its translation is CASSDPQDWYEQYF.

The chain employs TRBV4-1 and TRBJ2-7, with a weak D call TRBD2 (6 bases). Trimming left V 1 base short and J 1 base short, with 20 bases between. The CDR3 sequence is 18 residues long. Per the germline V gene, CDR1 is MGHRA and CDR2 is YSYEKL. The CDR3 loop is CASSQGTGLWSGSYEQYF. The CDR3 nucleotides are TGCGCCAGCAGCCAAGGCACGGGACTCTGGAGTGGGTCCTACGAGCAGTACTTC.

The V gene is TRBV28, the J gene TRBJ2-2; D is possibly TRBD1 (5 bases). Deletions cut 5 bases from V and 3 bases from J, with 13 bases between. Germline-derived CDR1 and CDR2 are MDHEN and SYDVKM. The CDR3 is made up of 15 amino acids. CDR3 residues: CASSARQGYTGELFF. The CDR3 DNA reads as TGTGCCAGCAGTGCCCGGCAGGGCTACACCGGGGAGCTGTTTTTT. The complete variable domain, with remaining parts taken from reference TRBV28 and TRBJ2-2, reads DVKVTQSSRYLVKRTGEKVFLECVQDMDHENMFWYRQDPGLGLRLIYFSYDVKMKEKGDIPEGYSVSREKKERFSLILESASTNQTSMYLCASSARQGYTGELFFGEGSRLTVL.

The rearrangement links TRBV5-1 to TRBJ2-1, with 11 positions matching TRBD2. The CDR3 covers 15 residues. With V trimmed by 5 bases and J by 7 bases, 8 bases remained unmatched. Germline values: CDR1 SGHRS, CDR2 YFSETQ. The CDR3 is CASSSLAGAGNEQFF. The CDR3 nucleotides are TGCGCCAGCAGTTCACTAGCGGGAGCGGGGAATGAGCAGTTCTTC.

This chain connects TRBV19 to TRBJ2-3; 12 nucleotides line up with TRBD2. The ends lost 3 bases at V and 1 base at J; junction bases unmatched: 5. CDR1 is LNHDA and CDR2 is SQIVND in the germline V gene (reference sequence). The CDR3 covers 17 residues. CDR3 region: CASSITGLAGRTDTQYF. The CDR3 DNA reads as TGTGCCAGTAGTATTACCGGACTAGCGGGACGCACAGATACGCAGTATTTT.

This clone was observed once. The chain has TRBV21-1 and TRBJ2-7; the D call TRBD2 from the table was never checked on the DNA. TRBV21-1 is an annotated pseudogene. The CDR3 is 16 amino acids. The CDR3 sequence is CASSGGTSGRTHEQYF. CDR3 in DNA: TGTGCCAGCAGCGGCGGGACTAGCGGGAGGACCCACGAGCAGTACTTC.

The chain is built from TRBV10-3 and TRBJ2-2; a weak D match, TRBD1 (6 bases). Germline CDR1 ENHRY, CDR2 SYGVKD. The V gene lost 6 bases and the J gene lost 7 bases, with 21 bases spanning the gap. This CDR3 region has 16 residues. CDR3 bases: TGTGCCATCAGGAATGTTGGGGGCTTTGGTAACGGGGAGCTGTTTTTT. This sequence encodes CAIRNVGGFGNGELFF.

The rearrangement joins TRBV6-2 or TRBV6-3 to TRBJ2-5; tentatively, D is TRBD1 (5 bases). Trimming pared 2 bases from V and 4 bases from J, leaving 11 bases between. CDR1 and CDR2 (germline): MNHEY, SVGEGT. The CDR3 is 14 residues long. The CDR3 nucleotides are TGTGCCAGCAGTTACCCCAGGGTAGCAGAGACCCAGTACTTC. Protein sequence: CASSYPRVAETQYF.

The gene calls are TRBV2 and TRBJ2-3; TRBD2 matches at 7 bases. After removal of 10 bases from V and 4 bases from J, the junction contained 11 bases not matched to a gene. The CDR3 length is 14 residues. The germline V gene encodes CDR1 SNHLY and CDR2 FYNNEI. CDR3 sequence reads: CANEKGGPADTQYF. CDR3 in DNA: TGTGCCAACGAAAAGGGAGGGCCCGCAGATACGCAGTATTTT.

The gene calls are TRBV7-3 and TRBJ2-1; 11 bases agree with TRBD2. Trimming took 5 bases from V and 5 from J; bases not matched to a gene: 11. CDR3 length: 17 amino acids. Germline CDR1 and CDR2: SGHTA and FQGTGA. The CDR3 coding sequence is TGTGCCAGCAGCCGAATACCGGGACTAGCGGTGAACAATGAGCAGTTCTTC. It translates to CASSRIPGLAVNNEQFF.

The rearrangement uses TRBV5-4 and TRBJ1-2; tentative D call: TRBD1 (6 bases). CDR1 is SGHNT and CDR2 is YYREEE in the germline V gene (reference sequence). V was trimmed by 5 bases and J by 2 bases, leaving 13 bases between them. This CDR3 is built from 14 residues. DNA of the CDR3: TGTGCCAGCAGACCGGGACAAGCAAACTATGGCTACACCTTC. This codes for CASRPGQANYGYTF.

In its sample, this clone was seen a few times. The chain combines TRBV10-1 with TRBJ2-7, with 8 bases identical to TRBD2. The CDR3 length is 16 residues. Trimming removed 3 bases from V and 4 bases from J; junction bases left unmatched: 11. The V gene's germline CDR1 is WNHNN and CDR2 SYGVQD (reference sequence). The DNA for the CDR3 is TGCGCCAGCAGTGAACGTCTAGCGGGTGCCCTTTACGAGCAGTACTTC. Translation gives CASSERLAGALYEQYF.

The rearrangement uses TRBV18 and TRBJ1-1, with 11 bases aligning to TRBD1. V gave up 6 bases and J gave up 3 bases; unmatched junction bases: 3. The germline gives CDR1 KGHSH, CDR2 LQKENI. CDR3 size: 14 residues. The CDR3 region is CASSGTGGDTEAFF. The CDR3 nucleotides are TGTGCCAGCTCCGGGACAGGGGGGGACACTGAAGCTTTCTTT.

This chain links TRBV7-2 with TRBJ1-3; 8 bases are a match to TRBD1. Germline CDR1 reads SGHTA; CDR2 reads FQGNSA. Unmatched junction bases numbered 3, after V lost 5 bases and J lost 0 bases. This CDR3 is 15 amino acids long. The CDR3 DNA sequence: TGTGCCAGCAGCATCGGACAGGGCTCTGGAAACACCATATATTTT. The encoded protein is CASSIGQGSGNTIYF.

The V call is TRBV6-2 or TRBV6-3, the J call TRBJ2-7; 7 bases are a match to TRBD2. The CDR3 is 13 amino acids. Germline V gene data show CDR1 as MNHEY and CDR2 as SVGEGT. Trimming took 5 bases from V and 4 from J; bases not matched to a gene: 5. The CDR3 sequence is CASSITSAYEQYF. For the CDR3, the DNA is TGTGCCAGCAGTATTACTAGCGCGTACGAGCAGTACTTC.

J is TRBJ1-1 and V is TRBV2, with D unresolved. Deletions cut 4 bases from V and 4 bases from J, with 13 bases between. The CDR3 is made up of 14 amino acids. CDR1 and CDR2 (germline): SNHLY, FYNNEI. In DNA form, the CDR3 reads TGTGCCAGCAGTGGCTTCGGCCCGGGCACTGAAGCTTTCTTT. As protein: CASSGFGPGTEAFF.

The J gene is TRBJ2-1, the V gene TRBV7-8; D is perhaps TRBD1 (6 bases). CDR3 length: 15 amino acids. Germline V gene sequence: CDR1 SGHVS, CDR2 FQNEAQ. V was clipped by 2 bases and J by 4 bases, with 12 bases between them. CDR3: CASSLLRGWYNEQFF. The DNA of the CDR3 is TGTGCCAGCAGCTTACTAAGGGGGTGGTACAATGAGCAGTTCTTC.